The subject of this entry is one T cell receptor beta chain. This entry comes from a study of T cell changes during pregnancy in multiple sclerosis. The CDR3 has 13 residues. V lost 2 bases and J lost 9; bases outside the gene matches: 4. The germline CDR1 and CDR2 sequences are PRHDT and FYEKMQ (reference sequence). The protocol was immunoSEQ multiplex PCR, while the TCRdb copy is restricted to in-frame clones and leaves out a portion. The table has around 63,000 clones, roughly 92% seen once. The J gene is TRBJ2-1, the V gene TRBV13, with 7 bases matching TRBD2. Here the sequenced sample was CD8+ T cells from peripheral blood mononuclear cells, taken in the third trimester of pregnancy. The receptor was derived from a female donor in good health, enrolled as a control in a pregnancy study. CDR3 nucleotides: TGTGCCAGCAGCTTAAGACTAGCAGGTGAGCAGTTCTTC. It encodes CASSLRLAGEQFF.